The 25 T cell receptor beta chains reported below all come from one sample, sequenced in a study of cytomegalovirus exposure and HLA in healthy donors. In the PCR, 60 Vbeta and 13 Jbeta primers were used. Profiling relied on immunoSEQ multiplex PCR, and the TCRdb table lists in-frame clones only, not all of them. The sample has some 90,000 clones; approximately 72% are singletons. Input material: PBMCs. These receptors came from a female donor in good health and CMV-seropositive.

This chain uses TRBV7-3 with TRBJ2-3, with 8 bases aligning to TRBD2. There are 14 residues in the CDR3. V trimming: 8 bases; J trimming: 4 bases; junction bases outside the gene matches: 8. Germline V lookup: CDR1 SGHTA, CDR2 FQGTGA. Written as DNA, the CDR3 is TGTGCCAGCTCTTTGGGACTAGAGGCAGATACGCAGTATTTT. This sequence encodes CASSLGLEADTQYF.

The DNA for the CDR3 is TGTGCCAGCAGTTTCTCCCGAGTAGCTGGAAACACCATATATTTT. It encodes CASSFSRVAGNTIYF. The J gene is TRBJ1-3, the V gene TRBV6-6, with D unclear. CDR1 and CDR2 from the germline V gene are MNHNY and SVGAGI (reference sequence). The CDR3 runs to 15 residues. With 4 bases removed from V and 2 bases from J, the gap between germline ends came to 12 bases.

This clone came up a few times. The J gene is TRBJ2-2, the V gene TRBV28; 8 bases map to TRBD1. CDR1 is MDHEN, CDR2 SYDVKM, per germline. V lost 6 bases, J lost 5 bases, and 8 bases stayed unmatched. The CDR3 runs 15 residues. CDR3 residues: CASRARTGLTGELFF. CDR3 in DNA: TGTGCCAGCAGGGCGAGGACAGGGCTGACCGGGGAGCTGTTTTTT. Drawing the rest from reference TRBV28 and TRBJ2-2, the complete variable domain is DVKVTQSSRYLVKRTGEKVFLECVQDMDHENMFWYRQDPGLGLRLIYFSYDVKMKEKGDIPEGYSVSREKKERFSLILESASTNQTSMYLCASRARTGLTGELFFGEGSRLTVL.

The chain has TRBV7-9 and TRBJ2-3; D is ambiguous. V was cut by 5 bases and J by 9 bases, with 15 bases left in between. Per germline, CDR1 SEHNR and CDR2 FQNEAQ (reference sequence). This CDR3 comprises 13 residues. CDR3 in amino acids: CASSPWKARTQYF. The CDR3 region has the DNA TGTGCCAGCAGCCCCTGGAAGGCCAGGACGCAGTATTTT.

The genes are TRBV11-1 and TRBJ1-1, with TRBD1 matching 9 bases. Germline V gene lookup returns CDR1 SGHAT and CDR2 FQDESV (reference sequence). This CDR3 is built from 14 residues. With 4 bases clipped from V and 5 bases from J, the junction kept 5 bases outside the gene matches. CDR3 loop: CASSWGQGRTEAFF. CDR3 DNA sequence: TGTGCCAGCAGCTGGGGACAGGGAAGGACTGAAGCTTTCTTT.

The rearrangement joins TRBV7-2 to TRBJ2-5; weak D call: TRBD1 (5 bases). The CDR3 runs to 13 residues. The V and J ends lost 2 bases and 4 bases respectively, with 8 bases between them. Germline CDR1 is SGHTA and CDR2 is FQGNSA. This CDR3 reads CASSLSGIETQYF. The CDR3 DNA follows: TGTGCCAGCAGCTTATCAGGGATAGAGACCCAGTACTTC.

This chain links TRBV27 with TRBJ2-7; TRBD2 aligns across 7 bases. Trimming cost V 8 bases and J 1 base; bases outside gene matches: 5. This CDR3 has 13 amino acids. Germline values: CDR1 MNHEY, CDR2 SMNVEV (reference sequence). CDR3 protein: CASATGRSYEQYF. In DNA form, the CDR3 reads TGTGCCAGCGCGACCGGGAGGTCCTACGAGCAGTACTTC.

This clone occurred once. V usage is TRBV25-1 and J usage is TRBJ1-6, with TRBD1 matching over 9 bases. Unmatched junction bases numbered 8, after V lost 6 bases and J lost 8 bases. The CDR3 is 15 residues long. CDR1 MGHDK and CDR2 SYGVNS come from the germline V gene. CDR3 amino acids: CASRQTGTGYSPLHF. The CDR3 region has the DNA TGTGCCAGCAGGCAAACCGGGACAGGGTATTCACCCCTCCACTTT.

This clone has only a few counts. The V gene is TRBV28, the J gene TRBJ2-2, with TRBD2 matching over 8 bases. The junction had 5 bases not matched to a gene; V was cut back by 4 bases and J by 7 bases. The germline V gene has CDR1 MDHEN and CDR2 SYDVKM. The CDR3 loop spans 14 amino acids. CDR3 sequence (DNA): TGTGCCAGCAGTTCCTCGGGAGGGATCGGGGAGCTGTTTTTT. Encoded protein: CASSSSGGIGELFF.

Note on this clone: The limits of the CDR3 on the DNA are not certain, so only TCRdb's listed CDR3 is given. The chain couples TRBV7-5 to TRBJ1-1; whether TRBD1, the table's D call, matches the DNA was not checked. TRBV7-5 is given as a pseudogene. Termini included, the CDR3 measures 15 amino acids. The CDR3 loop is CARSLWGWGNTEAFF.

The CDR3, as DNA: TGTGCCAGCAGTTACACGGGGTGGAATCAGCCCCAGCATTTT. Protein product: CASSYTGWNQPQHF. The chain uses TRBV6-5 and TRBJ1-5, with D unclear. This CDR3 has 14 residues. V was shortened by 2 bases and J by 4 bases, with 9 bases between the two germline ends. Looked up from germline, CDR1 is MNHEY and CDR2 is SVGAGI.

V usage is TRBV10-1 and J usage is TRBJ2-4; 9 bases align to TRBD1. The CDR3 loop spans 13 amino acids. Trimming at V came to 5 bases and at J to 7 bases, leaving 3 bases not matched to a gene. The germline V gene encodes CDR1 WNHNN and CDR2 SYGVQD (reference sequence). CDR3 bases: TGCGCCAGCAGTTCAGACAGGGGGAACATTCAGTACTTC. Amino acid sequence: CASSSDRGNIQYF.

V is TRBV4-1 and J is TRBJ1-6; D may be TRBD1 (5 bases). In germline, CDR1 is MGHRA, CDR2 YSYEKL. The CDR3 sequence is 16 residues long. Trimming stripped 0 bases from V and 5 bases from J, with 11 bases between. CDR3 region: CASSQDGATHNSPLHF. The CDR3 coding sequence is TGCGCCAGCAGCCAAGATGGGGCTACTCATAATTCACCCCTCCACTTT.

The chain recombines TRBV5-6 with TRBJ2-3; D is unclear. The CDR3 has 13 residues. Germline V gene data show CDR1 as SGHDT and CDR2 as YYEEEE. Trimming removed 4 bases at V and 5 bases at J, with 11 bases between. The CDR3 protein is CASSRKPGDTQYF. In DNA form, the CDR3 reads TGTGCCAGCAGCCGAAAACCAGGAGATACGCAGTATTTT.

This sequence joins TRBV30 and TRBJ2-1; D gene unclear. The CDR3 runs to 11 residues. Germline CDR1 is GTSNPN and CDR2 is SVGIG (reference sequence). V was cut by 5 bases and J by 7 bases, with 9 bases left in between. The CDR3 sequence is CAWDISNEQFF. CDR3 bases: TGTGCCTGGGACATCTCGAATGAGCAGTTCTTC.

This clone appeared once. The chain carries TRBV11-2 and TRBJ2-7; D is ambiguous. Germline CDR1 is SGHAT and CDR2 is FQNNGV. The CDR3 spans 15 residues. The germline V and J ends were trimmed by 6 bases and 6 bases, with 21 bases remaining between them. The CDR3 region has the DNA TGTGCCAGCAGGATACGTGACATTCCAGCCGCCGAGCAGTACTTC. Protein sequence: CASRIRDIPAAEQYF.

V usage is TRBV5-4 and J usage is TRBJ2-2, with a possible D match to TRBD1 (7 bases). With 5 bases removed from V and 5 bases from J, the gap between germline ends came to 16 bases. The CDR3 length is 15 residues. The germline V gene encodes CDR1 SGHNT and CDR2 YYREEE (reference sequence). CDR3 coding DNA: TGTGCCAGCAGTGGGAGGCAGGGGGAAACCGGGGAGCTGTTTTTT. Its translation is CASSGRQGETGELFF.

The chain is built from TRBV6-5 and TRBJ2-3; D is ambiguous. Germline-derived CDR1 and CDR2 are MNHEY and SVGAGI. This CDR3 has 14 amino acids. Trimming left V 1 base short and J 4 bases short, with 9 bases between. The DNA of the CDR3 is TGTGCCAGCAGTTACTTTGGAGCCTCAGATACGCAGTATTTT. This sequence encodes CASSYFGASDTQYF.

The chain couples TRBV6-1 to TRBJ2-1, with 10 bases matching TRBD1. CDR1 and CDR2 (germline): MNHNS, SASEGT. The V gene end was trimmed by 10 bases and the J gene end by 7 bases; junction bases not matched to a gene: 13. This CDR3 region has 15 residues. The CDR3 spells CATNGRDRGTNEQFF. The DNA for the CDR3 is TGTGCCACCAACGGCCGGGACAGGGGAACGAATGAGCAGTTCTTC.

DNA for the CDR3: TGTGCCAGCAGTTTAATAGCGGGAGGGCCGAGGGGCACAGATACGCAGTATTTT. Its translation is CASSLIAGGPRGTDTQYF. The chain uses TRBV28 and TRBJ2-3, with 11 bases identical to TRBD2. This CDR3 comprises 18 residues. V gave up 2 bases and J gave up 1 base; unmatched junction bases: 8. In germline, CDR1 is MDHEN, CDR2 SYDVKM.

This clone has more than one count but fewer than ten. The rearrangement uses TRBV4-3 and TRBJ1-1; 7 bases match TRBD1. The germline gives CDR1 LGHNA, CDR2 YSLEER. J was trimmed by 1 base and V by 3 bases; bases with no gene match: 5. The CDR3 totals 15 residues. DNA for the CDR3: TGCGCCAGCAGCCAGACCGACAGGGCGAACACTGAAGCTTTCTTT. Protein: CASSQTDRANTEAFF.

The chain has TRBV2 and TRBJ2-7, with a tentative D call TRBD2 (5 bases). This CDR3 is built from 11 residues. The V end lost 7 bases, the J end lost 7 bases, and 11 bases lay between the germline ends. Germline lookup yields CDR1 SNHLY and CDR2 FYNNEI. Here the CDR3 reads CASKRVWEQYF. CDR3 coding DNA: TGTGCCAGCAAGAGGGTCTGGGAGCAGTACTTC.

This clone has just one count. The chain links TRBV6-5 to TRBJ1-2; TRBD1 matches at 9 bases. In germline, CDR1 is MNHEY, CDR2 SVGAGI. Trimming at V came to 2 bases and at J to 7 bases, leaving 2 bases not matched to a gene. CDR3 length: 13 amino acids. The DNA of the CDR3 is TGTGCCAGCAGTTACGACAGGGGGGGTGGCTACACCTTC. It codes for CASSYDRGGGYTF.

The V and J genes are TRBV27 and TRBJ1-1, with a tentative D call TRBD1 (6 bases). The ends were cut back, 4 bases at V and 4 bases at J, with 10 bases in the middle. Per the germline V gene, CDR1 is MNHEY and CDR2 is SMNVEV (reference sequence). This CDR3 is 13 amino acids long. The DNA of the CDR3 is TGTGCCAGCAGTTCCCTCAGGGGCACTGAAGCTTTCTTT. Amino acid sequence: CASSSLRGTEAFF.

The chain joins TRBV23-1 to TRBJ2-1; weak D call: TRBD1 (6 bases). TRBV23-1 is reported as an ORF; its role is uncertain. Trimming removed 3 bases at V and 0 bases at J, with 21 bases between. The CDR3 runs 19 residues. The CDR3 nucleotides read TGCGCCAGCAGTCACCCCGGGACACGCTACCCAAGCTCCTACAATGAGCAGTTCTTC. Its translation is CASSHPGTRYPSSYNEQFF.